What follows are 12 T cell receptor beta chains derived from one specimen sequenced in a study of T cell repertoires in cytomegalovirus infection (dated by TCRdb to the late 2010s). The treatment or condition label, as the study defines it: in vitro stimulation with specific CMV peptide epitopes to enrich CMV-specific T cells. Sequencing was carried out with an Illumina HiSeq 1500. TCRdb trimmed public reads at Q25 via fastp, called clones via MiXCR and kept in-frame beta chains. Under each unique CDR3 protein, matching rows form one entry showing the most common genes and DNA. The sample contains about 920,000 distinct CDR3 sequences, roughly 30% of them found a single time. The ten largest clones add up to about 14% of the sample. These receptors are not linked to any known antigen. The sample was cultured CD8+ T cells from PBMCs, taken from culture after CMV antigen stimulation. The receptors were gathered from a human donor in good health (CMV status not recorded). Some clones in this sample may be carry-over from other donors' samples.

This clonotype was observed a handful of times. This chain connects TRBV4-1 to TRBJ2-1, with D uncertain. CDR1 is MGHRA and CDR2 is YSYEKL in the germline V gene. There are 15 residues in the CDR3. Trimming pared 0 bases from V and 6 bases from J, leaving 12 bases between. The CDR3 nucleotides read TGCGCCAGCAGCCAAGATCCATCCGGGTTCAATGAGCAGTTCTTC. Its translation is CASSQDPSGFNEQFF.

This clonotype was seen more than once but under ten times. This chain connects TRBV7-8 to TRBJ1-2; tentative D call: TRBD1 (6 bases). Trimming cost V 2 bases and J 0 bases, with 10 bases left between them. The germline V gene encodes CDR1 SGHVS and CDR2 FQNEAQ. CDR3 length: 15 amino acids. The CDR3 DNA sequence: TGTGCCAGCAGCTTAACAGGGCTTACTAACTATGGCTACACCTTC. Protein: CASSLTGLTNYGYTF.

The chain couples TRBV19 to TRBJ2-1, with D perhaps TRBD2 (6 bases). The CDR3 extends over 16 amino acids. V lost 1 base and J 1 base, leaving 11 bases between the germline ends. CDR1 and CDR2 (germline): LNHDA, SQIVND (reference sequence). This CDR3 is CASSIVRGRSYNEQFF. The CDR3 nucleotides are TGTGCCAGTAGTATAGTGCGGGGTCGGTCCTACAATGAGCAGTTCTTC.

V and J are TRBV5-1 and TRBJ2-1, with D unresolved. The CDR3 sequence is 12 residues long. The germline gives CDR1 SGHRS, CDR2 YFSETQ. Trimming cost V 1 base and J 9 bases, with 8 bases left between them. CDR3 coding DNA: TGCGCCAGCAGCTTGAGCCCGACTGAGCAGTTCTTC. It yields the protein CASSLSPTEQFF.

This clonotype occurred many times. The chain employs TRBV11-2 and TRBJ2-7; TRBD1 is a possible D gene (6 bases). The CDR3 has 14 amino acids. V lost 1 base to trimming and J lost 3 bases, with 10 bases between them. Germline V CDR1 and CDR2: SGHAT, FQNNGV. CDR3 residues: CASSLGRGGYEQYV. The CDR3 nucleotides read TGTGCCAGCAGCTTAGGCAGGGGCGGCTACGAGCAGTACGTC.

The genes are TRBV6-5 and TRBJ1-5, with 8 bases fitting TRBD1. This CDR3 contains 15 residues. The germline gives CDR1 MNHEY, CDR2 SVGAGI. Trimming at V came to 0 bases and at J to 5 bases, leaving 3 bases not matched to a gene. CDR3 nucleotide sequence: TGTGCCAGCAGTTACTCGTCCAGGGGGCATCAGCCCCAGCATTTT. Translating gives CASSYSSRGHQPQHF.

This clonotype was detected only a few times. The chain uses TRBV7-9 and TRBJ1-6; 7 bases map to TRBD1. This CDR3 contains 14 residues. After removal of 1 base from V and 12 bases from J, the junction contained 6 bases not matched to a gene. Germline CDR1 and CDR2: SEHNR and FQNEAQ (reference sequence). In DNA form, the CDR3 reads TGTGCCAGCAGCTTAGTAGGGGGCGCTCGACCCCTCCACTTT. Residues: CASSLVGGARPLHF.

This clonotype was picked up a small number of times. Here the CDR3 DNA reads TGCGCCAGCAGCCGTGATCGAAGCTTTGGGACTGAAGCTTTCTTT. Translated, it gives CASSRDRSFGTEAFF. This chain connects TRBV4-1 to TRBJ1-1, with D hard to call. This CDR3 spans 15 amino acids. Looked up from germline, CDR1 is MGHRA and CDR2 is YSYEKL. Trimming left V 4 bases short and J 5 bases short, with 17 bases between.

The chain uses TRBV2 and TRBJ2-7, with unresolved D. Germline lookup yields CDR1 SNHLY and CDR2 FYNNEI. Trimming took 5 bases from V and 2 from J, leaving 16 bases between them. The CDR3 runs to 15 residues. The CDR3 here is CASSLNLMGTYEQYF. CDR3 nucleotide sequence: TGTGCCAGCAGTCTCAACCTAATGGGGACCTACGAGCAGTACTTC.

The chain uses TRBV27 and TRBJ2-2; D is perhaps TRBD1 (6 bases). The germline V gene has CDR1 MNHEY and CDR2 SMNVEV (reference sequence). V was pared by 5 bases and J by 0 bases, with 16 bases between. The CDR3 is 17 residues long. The CDR3 bases are TGTGCCAGCAGTCCCGGACAGATCTTCGCGAACACCGGGGAGCTGTTTTTT. This translates into CASSPGQIFANTGELFF.

This clonotype has more than one count but fewer than ten. The junction shows a germline mismatch at one end, possibly a read error. J is TRBJ1-5 and V is TRBV27, with D perhaps matching TRBD1 (5 bases). CDR1 and CDR2 (germline): MNHEY, SMNVEV (reference sequence). This CDR3 has 16 amino acids. The CDR3 protein is CASSSYGGRMNQAQHF. The CDR3 DNA reads as TGTGCCAGCAGCTCTTATGGGGGACGGATGAATCAGGCCCAGCATTTT.

This clonotype came up many times. This chain connects TRBV7-2 to TRBJ2-3, with a possible D match to TRBD2 (7 bases). Trimming took off 5 bases at V and 2 bases at J, with 23 bases between the two ends. Germline V gives CDR1 SGHTA, CDR2 FQGNSA. This CDR3 comprises 18 residues. The CDR3 DNA is TGTGCCAGCAGCCCAAGTGATGGGGGGGGCGGGTCCACAGATACGCAGTATTTT. Translated, it gives CASSPSDGGGGSTDTQYF.